These T cell receptor beta chains were read from a single sample in a study of cytomegalovirus exposure and HLA in healthy donors. TCRdb's copy holds only in-frame clones and misses some; the assay was immunoSEQ multiplex PCR. The repertoire includes about 180,000 clones, approximately 78% of them detected once, and approximately 13% sits in the top ten. Sample: PBMCs. These receptors were taken from a woman between 45 and 60 years old in good health and CMV-seropositive. CDR3s include the opening cysteine and the closing phenylalanine or tryptophan. Each record gives: clone size, D gene, V gene, J gene, CDR3 protein, CDR3 DNA. A D gene is named only where the DNA matches it firmly. Clone size is given for some rows only: seen once, a few or many times, or a class if the clone is expanded.

NA,TRBD2,TRBV7-6,TRBJ2-1,CASTSLRGDEQFF,TGTGCCAGCACTAGCCTGCGGGGGGATGAGCAGTTCTTC
NA,NA,TRBV10-3,TRBJ1-1,CAIRARNQFEAFF,TGTGCCATCAGAGCCAGGAACCAGTTTGAAGCTTTCTTT
NA,TRBD1,TRBV5-5,TRBJ1-1,CASSQDLWTGANTEAFF,TGTGCCAGCAGCCAAGACCTGTGGACAGGAGCGAACACTGAAGCTTTCTTT
NA,NA,TRBV6-5,TRBJ2-7,CASRRLWKYEQYF,TGTGCCAGCAGGAGGCTTTGGAAGTACGAGCAGTACTTC
NA,NA,TRBV5-6,TRBJ2-5,CASSLAGGSREQYF,TGTGCCAGCAGCTTGGCCGGAGGTAGTCGGGAGCAGTACTTC
NA,NA,TRBV7-2,TRBJ2-5,CASSSSYQETQYF,TGTGCCAGCAGCTCAAGCTACCAAGAGACCCAGTACTTC
NA,NA,TRBV7-9,TRBJ1-6,CASSSPPDSDYNSPLHF,TGTGCCAGCAGCTCCCCACCGGACAGCGACTATAATTCACCCCTCCACTTT
NA,NA,TRBV5-4,TRBJ2-3,CASSFQGSTDTQYF,TGTGCCAGCAGCTTCCAGGGTAGCACAGATACGCAGTATTTT
NA,TRBD2,TRBV4-1,TRBJ2-7,CASSQGPAGGHPSYEQYF,TGCGCCAGCAGCCAAGGCCCAGCGGGGGGGCATCCATCCTACGAGCAGTACTTC
NA,NA,TRBV21-1,TRBJ2-1,CASSKGMSSYNEQFF,TGTGCCAGCAGCAAAGGCATGAGCTCCTACAATGAGCAGTTCTTC
NA,NA,TRBV6-1,TRBJ2-1,CASSEQGRNNEQFF,TGTGCCAGCAGTGAACAGGGGCGGAACAATGAGCAGTTCTTC
NA,NA,TRBV13,TRBJ2-1,CASSLGSFRSSYNEQFF,TGTGCCAGCAGCTTAGGCAGTTTTAGGAGCTCCTACAATGAGCAGTTCTTC
few,NA,TRBV6-1,TRBJ1-1,CASSGWAGLNTEAFF,TGTGCCAGCAGTGGGTGGGCAGGGCTGAACACTGAAGCTTTCTTT
few,TRBD2,TRBV11-1,TRBJ2-1,CASSYKSGGSYNEQFF,TGTGCCAGCAGCTATAAAAGCGGGGGCTCCTACAATGAGCAGTTCTTC
NA,TRBD2,TRBV9,TRBJ2-7,CASSVVGTSDEQYF,TGTGCCAGCAGCGTAGTTGGGACTAGTGACGAGCAGTACTTC
NA,NA,TRBV7-3,TRBJ2-3,CASSIGLTDTQYF,TGTGCCAGCAGCATTGGACTCACAGATACGCAGTATTTT
few,TRBD2,TRBV11-2,TRBJ2-7,CASSPPGGIEQYF,TGTGCCAGCAGCCCCCCGGGGGGGATTGAGCAGTACTTC
NA,NA,TRBV28,TRBJ2-7,CASSRTPTYEQYF,TGTGCCAGCAGTCGGACACCGACCTACGAGCAGTACTTC
NA,NA,TRBV4-1,TRBJ1-3,CASSQVGGYGNTIYF,TGCGCCAGCAGCCAAGTGGGGGGGTACGGAAACACCATATATTTT
NA,NA,TRBV9,TRBJ2-1,CASSDRQLSKGNEQFF,TGTGCCAGCAGCGATCGACAGTTAAGTAAGGGTAATGAGCAGTTCTTC
NA,TRBD1,TRBV4-1,TRBJ1-1,CASSQLTGGNTEAFF,TGCGCCAGCAGCCAGTTAACAGGGGGGAACACTGAAGCTTTCTTT
NA,NA,TRBV6-1,TRBJ2-7,CASTQDADMRYEQYF,TGTGCCAGCACCCAAGATGCGGATATGAGGTACGAGCAGTACTTC
once,TRBD1,TRBV19,TRBJ1-5,CASREQGRPVQPQHF,TGTGCCAGTAGAGAACAGGGGCGCCCGGTGCAGCCCCAGCATTTT
NA,NA,TRBV6-1,TRBJ2-5,CASSVTPTGARGETQYF,TGTGCCAGCAGTGTCACCCCAACAGGGGCCCGGGGGGAGACCCAGTACTTC
NA,NA,TRBV5-4,TRBJ2-3,CASSLSGGTQYF,TGTGCCAGCAGCTTGAGTGGCGGGACGCAGTATTTT
NA,NA,TRBV7-9,TRBJ1-2,CASSRALEGYTF,TGTGCCAGCAGCCGTGCACTTGAGGGCTACACCTTC
NA,NA,TRBV5-4,TRBJ2-5,CASSLAGETQYF,TGTGCCAGCAGCTTGGCAGGAGAGACCCAGTACTTC
NA,TRBD1,TRBV4-1,TRBJ2-3,CASSQATGTGGTDTQYF,TGCGCCAGCAGCCAAGCAACCGGGACAGGGGGCACAGATACGCAGTATTTT
NA,TRBD2,TRBV19,TRBJ2-3,CASSSGGGRVDTQYF,TGTGCCAGTTCCTCCGGGGGGGGCCGGGTAGATACGCAGTATTTT
few,TRBD1,TRBV18,TRBJ1-2,CASSKQGALNYGYTF,TGTGCCAGCTCAAAACAGGGGGCCTTGAACTATGGCTACACCTTC
few,NA,TRBV30,TRBJ2-3,CAWSVKGGGDKQYF,TGTGCCTGGAGTGTTAAAGGCGGGGGCGATAAGCAGTATTTT
once,NA,TRBV30,TRBJ1-2,CACIGYGHTF,TGTGCCTGTATCGGGTATGGCCACACCTTC
NA,TRBD2,TRBV9,TRBJ2-3,CASSRGLDSDTQYF,TGTGCCAGCAGCAGGGGACTAGACTCAGATACGCAGTATTTT
NA,TRBD1,TRBV5-1,TRBJ1-1,CASSRTGANTEAFF,TGCGCCAGCAGCCGGACAGGGGCCAACACTGAAGCTTTCTTT
NA,NA,TRBV27,TRBJ1-3,CASRGSHSGNTIYF,TGTGCCAGCAGGGGCTCTCACTCTGGAAACACCATATATTTT
NA,TRBD1,TRBV2,TRBJ1-3,CASSPPTGGGNTIYF,TGTGCCAGCAGTCCACCGACAGGGGGTGGAAACACCATATATTTT
few,TRBD2,TRBV5-1,TRBJ2-1,CASSLTSAIYNEQFF,TGCGCCAGCAGCTTGACTAGCGCGATCTACAATGAGCAGTTCTTC
NA,TRBD1,TRBV2,TRBJ1-4,CASSDQDRLNEKLFF,TGTGCCAGCAGTGACCAGGACAGGTTGAATGAAAAACTGTTTTTT
NA,TRBD2,TRBV19,TRBJ2-1,CASSIDPGLAGKNEQFF,TGTGCCAGTAGTATAGATCCTGGACTAGCGGGGAAGAATGAGCAGTTCTTC
once,NA,TRBV4-1,TRBJ2-2,CASSQVIVNTGELFF,TGCGCCAGCAGCCAAGTAATAGTGAACACCGGGGAGCTGTTTTTT